The T cell receptor (beta chain) under discussion was sequenced for a study of CD8 T cells in ankylosing spondylitis. This clonotype was picked up many times. Antigen unknown. TCR beta libraries were made by quantitative 5'-RACE with molecular barcodes. TCRdb redid the calling of the 5' RACE reads with MiXCR, one entry per CDR3 protein. The sample consists of more than 500,000 distinct CDR3 sequences, approximately 5.3% of them appearing once. Study observations and caveats: In ankylosing spondylitis patients, matched synovial fluid reportedly showed significant enrichment of disease-linked clones. Characteristic of ankylosing spondylitis blood, it appeared, was a TCR beta motif comprising several highly homologous variants.

V dropped 6 bases and J dropped 2; count of bases not matched to a gene: 8. Germline-derived CDR1 and CDR2 are DFQATT and SNEGSKA (reference sequence). There are 17 residues in the CDR3. The specimen was blood, either unsorted or a sorted T cell fraction (not recorded which). The chain recombines TRBV20-1 with TRBJ2-1, with 15 bases matching TRBD2. This clonotype originated in a male donor with ankylosing spondylitis. In DNA form, the CDR3 reads TGCAGTGCCAGGACTAGCGGGAGGGGAGGAGCCTACAATGAGCAGTTCTTC. It is translated as CSARTSGRGGAYNEQFF.